These 14 T cell receptor beta chains came from one sample sequenced in a study of cytomegalovirus exposure and HLA in healthy donors. Both 60 Vbeta primers and 13 Jbeta primers went into the PCR. Some clones are missing from TCRdb's copy, which holds only in-frame ones; the method was immunoSEQ multiplex PCR. The profile shows 150,000 to 200,000 clones, more than 70% of them singletons. The material sequenced was PBMCs. The receptor source for this set is a woman between 40 and 50 years old in good health and CMV-seropositive.

This clone was found once. The chain joins TRBV7-9 to TRBJ2-7; tentative D call: TRBD2 (5 bases). In germline, CDR1 is SEHNR, CDR2 FQNEAQ (reference sequence). With 5 bases removed from V and 0 bases from J, the gap between germline ends came to 11 bases. This CDR3 spans 14 amino acids. CDR3 bases: TGTGCCAGCAGCCCCGACGGACTCTCCTACGAGCAGTACTTC. It encodes CASSPDGLSYEQYF.

This chain joins TRBV10-3 and TRBJ2-3; 12 bases are shared with TRBD1. The CDR3 runs to 14 residues. Germline CDR1 ENHRY, CDR2 SYGVKD. Germline trimming cut 6 bases from V and 5 bases from J; bases unmatched to any gene: 3. Written as DNA, the CDR3 is TGTGCCATCAGGGGGACAGGGGGCGAAGATACGCAGTATTTT. It specifies CAIRGTGGEDTQYF.

The V gene is TRBV7-3, the J gene TRBJ2-5, with a weak D call TRBD1 (7 bases). The DNA end favors TRBJ2-7, so the J call may be wrong. The CDR3 is 14 residues long. Germline V lookup: CDR1 SGHTA, CDR2 FQGTGA. As DNA, the CDR3 is TGTGCCAGCAGCCCCCAGGGGGGCTCCTACGAGCAGTACTTC. Translation: CASSPQGGSYEQYF.

The chain combines TRBV6-6 with TRBJ2-2; TRBD1 might be the D (6 bases). The CDR3 is 14 amino acids. Germline V gene data show CDR1 as MNHNY and CDR2 as SVGAGI (reference sequence). The germline V and J ends were trimmed by 6 bases and 4 bases, with 12 bases remaining between them. The CDR3 nucleotides read TGTGCCAGCAGCCTACAGGGTAGCACCGGGGAGCTGTTTTTT. Residues: CASSLQGSTGELFF.

The CDR3 coding sequence is TGTGCCACCAGCAGATCCTTTAGCGGGGACACCTACAATGAGCAGTTCTTC. It translates to CATSRSFSGDTYNEQFF. The chain is built from TRBV15 and TRBJ2-1, with 8 bases fitting TRBD2. Looked up from germline, CDR1 is LNHNV and CDR2 is YYDKDF (reference sequence). The CDR3 runs 17 residues. V lost 2 bases and J lost 2; bases outside the gene matches: 8.

The gene calls are TRBV19 and TRBJ1-4; D is unresolved. This CDR3 has 15 amino acids. Trimming took off 5 bases at V and 3 bases at J, with 13 bases between the two ends. In germline, CDR1 is LNHDA, CDR2 SQIVND (reference sequence). The CDR3 is CASSSQTRPNEKLFF. In DNA form, the CDR3 reads TGTGCCAGTAGTTCACAGACGCGCCCTAATGAAAAACTGTTTTTT.

This clone has just a few counts. The gene calls are TRBV18 and TRBJ1-4; 8 nucleotides line up with TRBD1. CDR3 length: 15 amino acids. Unmatched junction bases numbered 10, after V lost 3 bases and J lost 10 bases. In germline, CDR1 is KGHSH, CDR2 LQKENI. The CDR3 loop is CASSPGDRLAGKLFF. The CDR3 coding sequence is TGTGCCAGCTCACCTGGGGACAGGTTGGCAGGAAAACTGTTTTTT.

The chain is built from TRBV2 and TRBJ2-2; 10 bases line up with TRBD2. Unmatched junction bases numbered 5, after V lost 3 bases and J lost 4 bases. CDR1 and CDR2 (germline): SNHLY, FYNNEI. The CDR3 length is 16 residues. CDR3: CASSETSGLSTGELFF. The CDR3 nucleotides are TGTGCCAGCAGTGAGACTAGCGGGTTATCCACCGGGGAGCTGTTTTTT.

This chain links TRBV30 with TRBJ1-4; a possible D gene is TRBD1 (5 bases). This CDR3 is built from 13 residues. Between the trimmed V and J ends, which lost 2 bases and 4 bases, there was a span of 8 bases. The germline CDR1 and CDR2 sequences are GTSNPN and SVGIG (reference sequence). CDR3 in amino acids: CAWSSGLNEKLFF. The CDR3 DNA reads as TGTGCCTGGAGTTCAGGGCTTAATGAAAAACTGTTTTTT.

This clone has just a few counts. The rearrangement links TRBV6-6 to TRBJ1-1, with 7 bases that match TRBD1. The CDR3 loop spans 14 amino acids. Germline CDR1 is MNHNY and CDR2 is SVGAGI (reference sequence). V trimming: 5 bases; J trimming: 3 bases; junction bases outside the gene matches: 6. In DNA form, the CDR3 reads TGTGCCAGCAGTGTCCGCAGGGGGGACACTGAAGCTTTCTTT. It yields the protein CASSVRRGDTEAFF.

The chain employs TRBV4-3 and TRBJ1-2; TRBD1 matches at 9 bases. From germline, CDR1 is LGHNA and CDR2 YSLEER. The CDR3 runs 16 residues. J was trimmed by 2 bases and V by 0 bases; bases with no gene match: 4. CDR3 protein: CASSQEWDRENYGYTF. The CDR3 DNA follows: TGCGCCAGCAGCCAAGAATGGGACAGGGAGAACTATGGCTACACCTTC.

The chain couples TRBV5-8 to TRBJ1-4; D is perhaps TRBD1 (5 bases). Germline V gives CDR1 SGHTS, CDR2 YDEGEE. This CDR3 has 16 amino acids. Trimming cost V 2 bases and J 4 bases, with 15 bases left between them. CDR3 amino acids: CASSFRVSFVNEKLFF. The CDR3 region has the DNA TGTGCCAGCAGCTTCAGGGTATCCTTCGTTAATGAAAAACTGTTTTTT. The entire variable domain, with the rest obtained from reference TRBV5-8 and TRBJ1-4, is as follows: EAGVTQSPTHLIKTRGQQATLRCSPISGHTSVYWYQQALGLGLQFLLWYDEGEERNRGNFPPRFSGRQFPNYSSELNVNALELEDSALYLCASSFRVSFVNEKLFFGSGTQLSVL.

J is TRBJ2-2 and V is TRBV29-1; D is ambiguous. Germline CDR1 SQVTM, CDR2 ANQGSEA. This CDR3 is built from 14 residues. V lost 5 bases and J lost 0, with 10 bases in between. DNA for the CDR3: TGCAGCGTTAGCATGCCGACGAACACCGGGGAGCTGTTTTTT. As protein: CSVSMPTNTGELFF.

The V gene is TRBV4-2, the J gene TRBJ2-5, with 9 nucleotides matching TRBD2. V lost 1 base and J lost 2; bases outside the gene matches: 5. Germline V gene sequence: CDR1 LGHNA, CDR2 YNFKEQ. There are 16 residues in the CDR3. CDR3 loop: CASSQGASGRQETQYF. In DNA form, the CDR3 reads TGTGCCAGCAGCCAAGGAGCCAGCGGGAGGCAAGAGACCCAGTACTTC.